These 12 T cell receptor beta chains share one sample of origin, sequenced in a study of CD8 T cells in Susac syndrome. Reverse transcription of roughly 0.5 to 1 ug RNA was carried out with random hexamers. TCRdb passed the immunoSEQ multiplex PCR reads through MiXCR, listing each CDR3 protein once. Altogether about 200,000 distinct CDR3 sequences are present, about 90% being singletons, with the ten largest covering around 0.13%. Sequences were obtained from CD8+ T cells from PBMCs. The receptors here all came from a human donor with multiple sclerosis.

The chain has TRBV9 and TRBJ2-3; D may match TRBD1 or TRBD2 (5 bases each). There are 11 residues in the CDR3. Germline assignment: CDR1 SGDLS and CDR2 YYNGEE. The ends were cut back, 7 bases at V and 3 bases at J, with 6 bases in the middle. The CDR3 DNA reads as TGTGCCAGCGGGGGTACAGATACGCAGTATTTT. This sequence encodes CASGGTDTQYF.

The V gene is TRBV12-3 or TRBV12-4, the J gene TRBJ1-3; D not resolved. V lost 6 bases, J lost 4 bases, and 10 bases lay in between. CDR3 length: 13 amino acids. The CDR3 spells CASSLATGNTIYF. As DNA, the CDR3 is TGTGCCAGCAGCCTCGCTACGGGAAACACCATATATTTT.

The chain carries TRBV10-3 and TRBJ2-2; D is uncertain. Germline lookup yields CDR1 ENHRY and CDR2 SYGVKD. This CDR3 is built from 11 residues. V was shortened by 6 bases and J by 5 bases, with 4 bases between the two germline ends. In DNA form, the CDR3 reads TGTGCCATCAGCGAAACCGGGGAGCTGTTTTTT. This encodes CAISETGELFF.

The chain is built from TRBV9 and TRBJ1-3; D not certain. Trimming pared 1 base from V and 3 bases from J, leaving 2 bases between. The CDR3 covers 12 residues. From germline, CDR1 is SGDLS and CDR2 YYNGEE. This CDR3 reads CASSVFGNTIYF. The CDR3 coding sequence is TGTGCCAGCAGCGTATTTGGAAACACCATATATTTT.

The CDR3 DNA reads TGTGCCAGCAGCCTCACGTGGGGCTGGGGCACTGAAGCTTTCTTT. It translates to CASSLTWGWGTEAFF. The chain is built from TRBV11-3 and TRBJ1-1; maybe TRBD1 (5 bases). Germline lookup yields CDR1 SGHNT and CDR2 YENEEA. The CDR3 runs to 15 residues. The V gene lost 5 bases and the J gene lost 4 bases, with 17 bases spanning the gap. Together with reference TRBV11-3 and TRBJ1-1, the CDR3 gives the full variable domain: EAGVVQSPRYKIIEKKQPVAFWCNPISGHNTLYWYLQNLGQGPELLIRYENEEAVDDSQLPKDRFSAERLKGVDSTLKIQPAELGDSAVYLCASSLTWGWGTEAFFGQGTRLTVV.

This clonotype was seen a single time. V is TRBV5-4 and J is TRBJ2-5; D might be TRBD1 (6 bases). The germline V gene encodes CDR1 SGHNT and CDR2 YYREEE (reference sequence). V lost 1 base, J lost 5 bases, and 21 bases lay in between. CDR3 size: 17 residues. CDR3 sequence reads: CASSLRQEIHTMETQYF. DNA for the CDR3: TGTGCCAGCAGCTTGCGACAGGAAATACATACTATGGAGACCCAGTACTTC.

The chain employs TRBV29-1 and TRBJ2-1; D uncertain. The germline gives CDR1 SQVTM, CDR2 ANQGSEA. The CDR3 length is 11 residues. The V and J ends lost 0 bases and 15 bases respectively, with 12 bases between them. The CDR3 protein is CSVEERQAGFF. CDR3 DNA sequence: TGCAGCGTTGAAGAACGGCAGGCAGGGTTCTTC.

This chain connects TRBV20-1 to TRBJ2-5; perhaps TRBD1 as D (5 bases). CDR1 is DFQATT and CDR2 is SNEGSKA in the germline V gene (reference sequence). The CDR3 is 15 amino acids. The V gene lost 3 bases and the J gene lost 10 bases, with 24 bases spanning the gap. In nucleotides, the CDR3 is TGCAGTGCTAGTGAAGGCAGGGCCCTTTTAGAGGACCAGTACTTC. Amino acids: CSASEGRALLEDQYF.

V is TRBV19 and J is TRBJ1-1; 7 bases are a match to TRBD1. From germline, CDR1 is LNHDA and CDR2 SQIVND (reference sequence). The CDR3 length is 11 residues. After removal of 10 bases from V and 7 bases from J, the junction contained 6 bases not matched to a gene. CDR3 sequence (DNA): TGTGCCACATACAGGGGTATTGAAGCTTTCTTT. Its protein is CATYRGIEAFF. Based on the CDR3 plus reference TRBV19 and TRBJ1-1, the full variable domain is DGGITQSPKYLFRKEGQNVTLSCEQNLNHDAMYWYRQDPGQGLRLIYYSQIVNDFQKGDIAEGYSVSREKKESFPLTVTSAQKNPTAFYLCATYRGIEAFFGQGTRLTVV.

This chain uses TRBV7-2 with TRBJ2-7; TRBD1 aligns across 10 bases. Germline V gene sequence: CDR1 SGHTA, CDR2 FQGNSA. V shed 4 bases, J shed 6 bases, and the junction held 6 bases outside the gene matches. The CDR3 covers 14 residues. CDR3 nucleotide sequence: TGTGCCAGCAGCTCTAGGGACAGGGGACTCGAGCAGTACTTC. It specifies CASSSRDRGLEQYF.

Here the CDR3 DNA reads TGTGCCAGCAGTTACTCAGGTGGGAGAGAGGTCACTGAAGCTTTCTTT. It yields the protein CASSYSGGREVTEAFF. The chain combines TRBV6-5 with TRBJ1-1; D unclear. The V end was cut by 0 bases, the J end by 4 bases, with 15 bases between. Per germline, CDR1 MNHEY and CDR2 SVGAGI. CDR3 length equals 16 residues.

This clonotype is a singleton in its sample. The chain joins TRBV7-3 to TRBJ2-3; TRBD2 matches at 11 bases. There are 15 residues in the CDR3. Germline CDR1 is SGHTA and CDR2 is FQGTGA. V shed 3 bases, J shed 1 base, and the junction held 0 bases outside the gene matches. DNA for the CDR3: TGTGCCAGCAGCTTTAGCGGGAGGGGCACAGATACGCAGTATTTT. It is translated as CASSFSGRGTDTQYF.